The rows below give T cell receptor beta chains drawn from one sample of a study of vaccination and CD4 T cells after COVID-19. Antigens for these TCRs are unknown. A single record per CDR3 protein comes from TCRdb applying MiXCR to the PCR reads. Seen here are tens of thousands of distinct CDR3 sequences, around 54% observed once, and the top ten hold 2.5% to 3.5%. The sample was CD4+ T cells from blood, cultured in vitro. Every receptor here comes from a human donor who had recovered from COVID-19. Both conserved end residues are part of each CDR3. Each record gives: V gene, D gene, J gene, clone size, CDR3 protein, CDR3 DNA. D genes are given only for firm matches. Part of the rows lack a size; the others show once, few, many or a class for expanded clones.

>TRBV5-3|TRBD2|TRBJ2-5|NA
CASSRSASGGSWETQYF
TGTGCCAGCAGCCGATCAGCTAGCGGGGGGTCATGGGAGACCCAGTACTTC
>TRBV6-1|NA|TRBJ1-2|few
CASRLDFNYGYTF
TGTGCCAGCCGGTTGGACTTCAACTATGGCTACACCTTC
>TRBV6-2/TRBV6-3|NA|TRBJ1-1|NA
CASSYPPVNTEAFF
TGTGCCAGCAGTTACCCACCGGTTAACACTGAAGCTTTCTTT
>TRBV6-5|NA|TRBJ2-7|NA
CASSYAMGVYEQYF
TGTGCCAGCAGTTACGCGATGGGCGTCTACGAGCAGTACTTC
>TRBV7-9|TRBD1|TRBJ1-1|NA
CASSTYRGRGNTEAFF
TGTGCCAGCAGCACATACAGGGGGCGCGGGAACACTGAAGCTTTCTTT
>TRBV6-2/TRBV6-3|TRBD1|TRBJ1-2|NA
CASSYSRGRPDYGYTF
TGTGCCAGCAGTTACTCCAGGGGGCGCCCGGACTATGGCTACACCTTC
>TRBV6-5|NA|TRBJ1-1|NA
CASSYSQNTEAFF
TGTGCCAGCAGTTACTCCCAGAACACTGAAGCTTTCTTT
>TRBV19|NA|TRBJ1-2|NA
CASSPGSGGYGYTF
TGTGCCAGTAGCCCGGGATCCGGTGGCTATGGCTACACCTTC
>TRBV20-1|TRBD2|TRBJ2-7|NA
CSARVGLAESYEQYF
TGCAGTGCTAGAGTCGGACTAGCGGAGTCCTACGAGCAGTACTTC
>TRBV7-9|NA|TRBJ2-2|NA
CASSLLNTGELFF
TGTGCCAGCAGCTTACTCAACACCGGGGAGCTGTTTTTT
>TRBV12-3/TRBV12-4|TRBD2|TRBJ2-5|NA
CASRSSGSRGTQYF
TGTGCCAGCAGGTCTAGCGGGAGCCGAGGGACCCAGTACTTC
>TRBV15|NA|TRBJ1-2|few
CATSRVGWDYTF
TGTGCCACCAGCAGAGTCGGGTGGGACTACACCTTC
>TRBV9|TRBD1|TRBJ2-5|NA
CASSVGTGGQETQYF
TGTGCCAGCAGCGTCGGGACAGGGGGCCAAGAGACCCAGTACTTC
>TRBV6-5|NA|TRBJ2-7|few
CASSYSSTGNSYEQYF
TGTGCCAGCAGTTACTCGAGCACAGGGAACTCCTACGAGCAGTACTTC
>TRBV20-1|TRBD2|TRBJ2-3|NA
CSASVAREVADTQYF
TGCAGTGCTAGCGTAGCGCGGGAGGTCGCAGATACGCAGTATTTT
>TRBV7-3|NA|TRBJ2-7|NA
CASSLGGKPYEQYF
TGTGCCAGCAGCTTAGGCGGGAAGCCTTACGAGCAGTACTTC
>TRBV11-2|NA|TRBJ1-2|NA
CASSLGGLPYGYTF
TGTGCCAGCAGCTTAGGGGGCTTGCCCTATGGCTACACCTTC
>TRBV25-1|TRBD2|TRBJ2-1|few
CASSLAGGYNEQFF
TGTGCCAGCAGTTTAGCGGGGGGGTACAATGAGCAGTTCTTC
>TRBV20-1|TRBD2|TRBJ2-3|NA
CSAPHRREGPNTQYF
TGCAGTGCTCCCCATCGGCGGGAGGGCCCGAATACGCAGTATTTT
>TRBV27|TRBD2|TRBJ2-5|NA
CASRRGAGGLETQYF
TGTGCCAGCAGACGCGGGGCGGGGGGTCTGGAGACCCAGTACTTC
>TRBV15|NA|TRBJ2-7|few
CATSRGGQGGTYEQYF
TGTGCCACCAGCAGAGGAGGGCAGGGGGGAACCTACGAGCAGTACTTC
>TRBV11-3|TRBD2|TRBJ2-4|NA
CASSAGTTLAKNIQYF
TGTGCCAGCAGCGCCGGGACTACCCTAGCCAAAAACATTCAGTACTTC
>TRBV20-1|TRBD2|TRBJ2-1|NA
CSARDPRTSGGVATYNEQFF
TGCAGTGCTAGAGATCCACGGACTAGCGGGGGGGTGGCGACCTACAATGAGCAGTTCTTC
>TRBV19|NA|TRBJ1-5|NA
CASSYMGAAGSQHF
TGTGCCAGTAGCTACATGGGGGCGGCCGGGTCCCAGCATTTT
>TRBV5-1|NA|TRBJ2-2|NA
CASSLYEGKGTGELFF
TGCGCCAGCAGCTTGTATGAGGGCAAGGGCACCGGGGAGCTGTTTTTT
>TRBV7-9|NA|TRBJ2-5|NA
CASSLGRRILGETQYF
TGTGCCAGCAGCCTAGGGCGCCGGATCCTCGGGGAGACCCAGTACTTC
>TRBV7-2|TRBD2|TRBJ2-3|few
CASSLDGGSAVLYF
TGTGCCAGCAGCTTAGATGGCGGGAGTGCGGTCCTGTATTTT
>TRBV27|TRBD1|TRBJ2-2|NA
CASSWPPGQGRTGELFF
TGTGCCAGCAGTTGGCCACCGGGACAGGGTCGGACCGGGGAGCTGTTTTTT
>TRBV7-2|NA|TRBJ1-6|NA
CASSLRPDNSPLHF
TGTGCCAGCAGCTTGAGGCCCGATAATTCACCCCTCCACTTT
>TRBV20-1|TRBD2|TRBJ2-3|NA
CSASLAGARDTQYF
TGCAGTGCTTCCTTAGCGGGAGCAAGGGATACGCAGTATTTT
>TRBV20-1|TRBD1|TRBJ1-6|NA
CSARVGTGVSPLHF
TGCAGTGCTAGAGTCGGGACAGGGGTTTCACCCCTCCACTTT
>TRBV6-4|TRBD1|TRBJ1-5|few
CASTQTGTPQHF
TGTGCCAGCACCCAGACAGGGACGCCCCAGCATTTT
>TRBV2|TRBD2|TRBJ2-2|NA
CASSRFRLAGQSTGELFF
TGTGCCAGCAGCCGCTTTAGACTAGCGGGCCAGAGCACCGGGGAGCTGTTTTTT
>TRBV14|NA|TRBJ2-2|NA
CASSLGANTGELFF
TGTGCCAGCAGCCTCGGGGCGAACACCGGGGAGCTGTTTTTT
>TRBV11-3|NA|TRBJ2-2|NA
CASSPRTVNGELFF
TGTGCCAGCAGCCCCCGGACCGTAAACGGGGAGCTGTTTTTT
>TRBV20-1|TRBD1|TRBJ2-5|few
CSATHRGRQETQYF
TGCAGTGCTACCCACAGGGGGCGCCAAGAGACCCAGTACTTC
>TRBV20-1|NA|TRBJ2-1|NA
CSASGDDNEQFF
TGCAGTGCTAGCGGGGACGATAATGAGCAGTTCTTC
>TRBV20-1|TRBD1|TRBJ2-1|NA
CSARAMGQGRGEQFF
TGCAGTGCTAGAGCGATGGGACAGGGGAGGGGTGAGCAGTTCTTC